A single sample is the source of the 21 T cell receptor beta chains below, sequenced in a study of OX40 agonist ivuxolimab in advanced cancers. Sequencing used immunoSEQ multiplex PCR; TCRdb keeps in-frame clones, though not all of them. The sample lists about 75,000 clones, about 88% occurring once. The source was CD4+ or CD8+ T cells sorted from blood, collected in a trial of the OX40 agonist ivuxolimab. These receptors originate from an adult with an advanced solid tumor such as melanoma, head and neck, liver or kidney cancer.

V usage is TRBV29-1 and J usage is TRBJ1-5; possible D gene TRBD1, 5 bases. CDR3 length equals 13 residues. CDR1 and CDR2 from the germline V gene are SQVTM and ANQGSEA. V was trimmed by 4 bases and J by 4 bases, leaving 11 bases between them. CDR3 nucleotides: TGCAGCGTTGGGGGCAGCGCAAATCAGCCCCAGCATTTT. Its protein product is CSVGGSANQPQHF.

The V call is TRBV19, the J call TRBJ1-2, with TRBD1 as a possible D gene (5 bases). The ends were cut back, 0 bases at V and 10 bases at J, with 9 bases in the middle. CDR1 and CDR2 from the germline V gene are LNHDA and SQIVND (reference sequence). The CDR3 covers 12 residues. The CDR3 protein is CASSIDREAYTF. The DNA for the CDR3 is TGTGCCAGTAGTATAGACAGGGAGGCCTACACCTTC.

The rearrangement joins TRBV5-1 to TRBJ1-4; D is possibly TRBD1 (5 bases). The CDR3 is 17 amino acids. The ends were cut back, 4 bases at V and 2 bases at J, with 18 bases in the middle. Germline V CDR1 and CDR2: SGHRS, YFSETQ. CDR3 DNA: TGCGCCAGCAGCAGTCAGGGATCGTCTAGGACTAATGAAAAACTGTTTTTT. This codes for CASSSQGSSRTNEKLFF. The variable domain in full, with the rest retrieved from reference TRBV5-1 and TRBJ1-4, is KAGVTQTPRYLIKTRGQQVTLSCSPISGHRSVSWYQQTPGQGLQFLFEYFSETQRNKGNFPGRFSGRQFSNSRSEMNVSTLELGDSALYLCASSSQGSSRTNEKLFFGSGTQLSVL.

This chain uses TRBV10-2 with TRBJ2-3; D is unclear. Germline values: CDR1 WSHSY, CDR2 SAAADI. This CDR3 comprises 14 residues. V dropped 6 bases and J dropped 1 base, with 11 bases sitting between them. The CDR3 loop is CASSPNVGTDTQYF. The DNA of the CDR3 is TGCGCCAGCAGCCCGAATGTGGGCACAGATACGCAGTATTTT.

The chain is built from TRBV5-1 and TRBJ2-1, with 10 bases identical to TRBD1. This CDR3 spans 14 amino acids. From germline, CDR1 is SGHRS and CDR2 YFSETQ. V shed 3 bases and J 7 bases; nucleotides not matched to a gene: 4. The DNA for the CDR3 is TGCGCCAGCAGCTCGCGACAGGGGGCGAATGAGCAGTTCTTC. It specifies CASSSRQGANEQFF.

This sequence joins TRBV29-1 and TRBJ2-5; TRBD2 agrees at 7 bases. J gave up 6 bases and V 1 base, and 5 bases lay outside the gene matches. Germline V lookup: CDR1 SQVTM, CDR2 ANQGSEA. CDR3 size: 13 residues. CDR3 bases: TGCAGCGTTGAAGGACTGGGAGGGAAGACCCAGTACTTC. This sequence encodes CSVEGLGGKTQYF.

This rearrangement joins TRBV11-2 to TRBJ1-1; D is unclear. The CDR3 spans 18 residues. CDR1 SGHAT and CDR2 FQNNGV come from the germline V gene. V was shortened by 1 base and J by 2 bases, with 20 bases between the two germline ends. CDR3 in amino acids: CASSLGGWAWTFNTEAFF. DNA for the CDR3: TGTGCCAGCAGCTTAGGAGGATGGGCCTGGACGTTTAACACTGAAGCTTTCTTT.

The CDR3: CASEQNTEAFF. The CDR3 nucleotides read TGTGCCAGCGAACAAAACACTGAAGCTTTCTTT. The genes are TRBV6-5 and TRBJ1-1; D unclear. Germline V gene lookup returns CDR1 MNHEY and CDR2 SVGAGI. Trimming took 8 bases from V and 2 from J, leaving 6 bases between them. The CDR3 length is 11 residues.

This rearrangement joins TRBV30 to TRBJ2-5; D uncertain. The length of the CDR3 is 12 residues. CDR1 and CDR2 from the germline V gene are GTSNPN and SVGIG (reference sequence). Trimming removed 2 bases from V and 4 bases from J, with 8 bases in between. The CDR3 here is CAWSSFRETQYF. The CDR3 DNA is TGTGCCTGGAGTTCTTTTCGAGAGACCCAGTACTTC. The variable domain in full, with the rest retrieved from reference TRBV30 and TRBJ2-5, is SQTIHQWPATLVQPVGSPLSLECTVEGTSNPNLYWYRQAAGRGLQLLFYSVGIGQISSEVPQNLSASRPQDRQFILSSKKLLLSDSGFYLCAWSSFRETQYFGPGTRLLVL.

As DNA, the CDR3 is TGTGCCAGCAGTTTTTTGGAGCCTCCCTACGAGCAGTACTTC. It encodes CASSFLEPPYEQYF. This sequence joins TRBV27 and TRBJ2-7; D not certain. Germline-derived CDR1 and CDR2 are MNHEY and SMNVEV (reference sequence). V gave up 3 bases and J gave up 2 bases, with 11 bases separating them. The CDR3 sequence is 14 residues long.

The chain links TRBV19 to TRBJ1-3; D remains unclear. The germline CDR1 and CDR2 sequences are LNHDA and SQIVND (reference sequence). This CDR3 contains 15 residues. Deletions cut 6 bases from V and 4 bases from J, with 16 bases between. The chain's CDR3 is CASSPPGLGGNTIYF. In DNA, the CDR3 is TGTGCCAGTAGCCCCCCGGGGTTAGGCGGAAACACCATATATTTT. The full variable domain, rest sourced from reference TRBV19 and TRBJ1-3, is DGGITQSPKYLFRKEGQNVTLSCEQNLNHDAMYWYRQDPGQGLRLIYYSQIVNDFQKGDIAEGYSVSREKKESFPLTVTSAQKNPTAFYLCASSPPGLGGNTIYFGEGSWLTVV.

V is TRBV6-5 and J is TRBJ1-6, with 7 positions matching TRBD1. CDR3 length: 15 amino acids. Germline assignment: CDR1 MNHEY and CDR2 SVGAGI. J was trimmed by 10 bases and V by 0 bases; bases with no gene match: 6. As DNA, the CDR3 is TGTGCCAGCAGTTACTCGACAGGGCGACACTCACCCCTCCACTTT. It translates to CASSYSTGRHSPLHF.

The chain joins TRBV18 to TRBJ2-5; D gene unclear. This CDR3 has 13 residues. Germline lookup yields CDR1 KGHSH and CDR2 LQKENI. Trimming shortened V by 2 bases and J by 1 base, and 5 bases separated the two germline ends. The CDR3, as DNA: TGTGCCAGCTCACCAGGGTTCCAAGAGACCCAGTACTTC. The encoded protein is CASSPGFQETQYF.

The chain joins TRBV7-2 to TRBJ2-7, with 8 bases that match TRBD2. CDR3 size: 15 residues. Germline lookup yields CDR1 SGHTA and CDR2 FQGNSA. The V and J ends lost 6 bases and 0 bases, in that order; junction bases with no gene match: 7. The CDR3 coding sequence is TGTGCCAGCAGTCCTCAGCGGGGGTACTCCTACGAGCAGTACTTC. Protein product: CASSPQRGYSYEQYF.

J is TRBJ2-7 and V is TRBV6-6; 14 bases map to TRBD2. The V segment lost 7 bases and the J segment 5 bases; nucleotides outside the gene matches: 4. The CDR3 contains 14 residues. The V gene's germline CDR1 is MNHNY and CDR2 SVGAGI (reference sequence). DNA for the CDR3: TGTGCCAGCACTCGACTAGCGGGGGGGGACGAGCAGTACTTC. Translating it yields CASTRLAGGDEQYF.

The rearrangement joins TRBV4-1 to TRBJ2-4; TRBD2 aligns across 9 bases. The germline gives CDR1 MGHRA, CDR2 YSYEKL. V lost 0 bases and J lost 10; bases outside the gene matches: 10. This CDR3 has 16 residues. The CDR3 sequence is CASSQDRFAGGFIQYF. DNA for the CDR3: TGCGCCAGCAGCCAAGATCGATTTGCGGGGGGGTTTATTCAGTACTTC.

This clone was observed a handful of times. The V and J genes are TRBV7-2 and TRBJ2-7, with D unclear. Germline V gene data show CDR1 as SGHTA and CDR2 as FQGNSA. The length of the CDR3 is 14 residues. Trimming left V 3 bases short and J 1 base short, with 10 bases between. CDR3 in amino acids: CASSFKRPSYEQYF. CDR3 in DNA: TGTGCCAGCAGCTTTAAGAGGCCTTCCTACGAGCAGTACTTC.

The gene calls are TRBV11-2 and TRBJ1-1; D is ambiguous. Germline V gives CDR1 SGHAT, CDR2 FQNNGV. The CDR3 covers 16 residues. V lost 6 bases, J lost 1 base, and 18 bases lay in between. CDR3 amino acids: CASSAATPGENTEAFF. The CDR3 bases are TGTGCCAGCAGTGCCGCGACGCCGGGAGAGAACACTGAAGCTTTCTTT.

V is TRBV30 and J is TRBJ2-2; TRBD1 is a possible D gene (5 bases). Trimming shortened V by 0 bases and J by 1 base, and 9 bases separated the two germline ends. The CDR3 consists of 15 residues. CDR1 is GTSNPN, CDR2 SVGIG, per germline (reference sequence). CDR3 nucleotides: TGTGCCTGGAGTGTGAGACAGCTGAACACCGGGGAGCTGTTTTTT. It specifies CAWSVRQLNTGELFF.

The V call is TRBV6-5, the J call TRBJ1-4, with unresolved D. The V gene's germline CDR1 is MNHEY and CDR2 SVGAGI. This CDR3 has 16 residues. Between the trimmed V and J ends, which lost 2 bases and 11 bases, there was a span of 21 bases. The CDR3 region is CASSYELAGPLGKLFF. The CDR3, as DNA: TGTGCCAGCAGTTACGAGTTAGCGGGCCCTTTGGGGAAACTGTTTTTT.

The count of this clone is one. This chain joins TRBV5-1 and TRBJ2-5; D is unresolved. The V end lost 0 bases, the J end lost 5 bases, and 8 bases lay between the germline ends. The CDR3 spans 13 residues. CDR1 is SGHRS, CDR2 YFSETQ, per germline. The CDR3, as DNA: TGCGCCAGCAGCTTGGAAGGCAGGGAGACCCAGTACTTC. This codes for CASSLEGRETQYF.